One sample yielded the 15 T cell receptor beta chains listed below, sequenced in a study of blood T cell repertoires in COVID-19. Clones were sequenced by immunoSEQ multiplex PCR, and TCRdb holds only the in-frame ones, with some missing. Altogether around 70,000 clones are present, approximately 93% being singletons, with the ten largest covering roughly 2.6%. Specimen: peripheral blood. The receptors stem from a man aged 50 to 60 with COVID-19, enrolled during active disease.

The chain combines TRBV9 with TRBJ1-6; 9 bases are a match to TRBD1. V lost 3 bases to trimming and J lost 10 bases; unmatched junction nucleotides: 11. The CDR3 is made up of 16 amino acids. Germline assignment: CDR1 SGDLS and CDR2 YYNGEE. Written as DNA, the CDR3 is TGTGCCAGCAGCGCTCCCGGGACAGGGAGGTGGTCACCCCTCCACTTT. It codes for CASSAPGTGRWSPLHF.

In the case of this clone: Other DNA sequences of this sample code for an identical CDR3. This chain links TRBV30 with TRBJ2-7; unclear D gene. Germline CDR1 GTSNPN, CDR2 SVGIG (reference sequence). Deletions cut 7 bases from V and 6 bases from J, with 19 bases between. The CDR3 is 13 amino acids. The CDR3 reads CASSREARSEQYF. Here the CDR3 DNA reads TGTGCCTCCAGCCGAGAGGCACGCTCCGAGCAGTACTTC.

This sequence joins TRBV5-1 and TRBJ1-3; tentative D call: TRBD1 (6 bases). Germline V gives CDR1 SGHRS, CDR2 YFSETQ. Trimming took off 0 bases at V and 4 bases at J, with 20 bases between the two ends. This CDR3 region has 18 residues. The DNA for the CDR3 is TGCGCCAGCAGCTTGGCCAGGTGGCCAGGGGACGACGGAAACACCATATATTTT. The encoded protein is CASSLARWPGDDGNTIYF.

The J gene is TRBJ2-3, the V gene TRBV28; 8 bases line up with TRBD2. The CDR3 consists of 13 residues. With V trimmed by 11 bases and J by 6 bases, 10 bases remained unmatched. The germline V gene has CDR1 MDHEN and CDR2 SYDVKM. CDR3 amino acids: CAVPAGGRDTQYF. The CDR3 DNA follows: TGTGCCGTTCCGGCGGGAGGTAGGGATACGCAGTATTTT.

The chain links TRBV9 to TRBJ2-2; 10 nucleotides line up with TRBD2. V trimming: 0 bases; J trimming: 7 bases; junction bases outside the gene matches: 6. From germline, CDR1 is SGDLS and CDR2 YYNGEE. CDR3 length: 16 residues. The CDR3: CASSVGSGRADGELFF. DNA for the CDR3: TGTGCCAGCAGCGTAGGGAGCGGGAGGGCAGACGGGGAGCTGTTTTTT.

V gene TRBV11-2 combines with J gene TRBJ2-1; 10 positions agree with TRBD2. The junction had 10 bases not matched to a gene; V was cut back by 5 bases and J by 9 bases. Germline CDR1 is SGHAT and CDR2 is FQNNGV. The CDR3 length is 15 residues. This CDR3 is CASSKLAGDGSEQFF. The CDR3 region has the DNA TGTGCCAGCAGCAAGCTAGCGGGAGATGGTAGTGAGCAGTTCTTC.

The count of this clone is one. The V call is TRBV6-2 or TRBV6-3, the J call TRBJ2-5, with a possible D match to TRBD2 (5 bases). Germline lookup yields CDR1 MNHEY and CDR2 SVGEGT. The germline V and J ends were trimmed by 2 bases and 1 base, with 11 bases remaining between them. The CDR3 consists of 15 residues. CDR3 protein: CASSYLLVGQETQYF. The CDR3 nucleotides are TGTGCCAGCAGTTACCTACTAGTGGGCCAAGAGACCCAGTACTTC.

The chain couples TRBV2 to TRBJ2-7; 10 bases fit TRBD1. CDR1 is SNHLY, CDR2 FYNNEI, per germline. This CDR3 spans 15 amino acids. With V trimmed by 7 bases and J by 3 bases, 9 bases remained unmatched. The CDR3 spells CASTLEGQGFYEQYF. CDR3 coding DNA: TGTGCCAGCACCCTTGAGGGACAGGGGTTCTACGAGCAGTACTTC.

The chain links TRBV12-3 or TRBV12-4 to TRBJ1-2; TRBD1 matches at 7 bases. The CDR3 sequence is 13 residues long. After removal of 5 bases from V and 2 bases from J, the junction contained 2 bases not matched to a gene. The CDR3 protein is CASSRDRNYGYTF. The CDR3 DNA sequence: TGTGCCAGCAGTCGGGACAGAAACTATGGCTACACCTTC.

V and J are TRBV10-3 and TRBJ2-3; 13 bases line up with TRBD2. CDR1 ENHRY and CDR2 SYGVKD come from the germline V gene. This CDR3 is built from 18 residues. Unmatched junction bases numbered 13, after V lost 3 bases and J lost 7 bases. CDR3 sequence (DNA): TGTGCCATCAGTGACCCGGGGACCGGGACTAGCGGGATACATACGCAGTATTTT. Its protein product is CAISDPGTGTSGIHTQYF.

This clone was seen once. The chain carries TRBV25-1 and TRBJ2-7, with D uncertain. Trimming took off 5 bases at V and 0 bases at J, with 2 bases between the two ends. This CDR3 has 11 residues. Germline V CDR1 and CDR2: MGHDK, SYGVNS. This CDR3 is CASSYSYEQYF. The DNA of the CDR3 is TGTGCCAGCAGTTACTCCTACGAGCAGTACTTC.

This sequence joins TRBV9 and TRBJ2-2; maybe TRBD2 (5 bases). V lost 0 bases and J lost 2, with 8 bases in between. This CDR3 is 15 amino acids long. The germline V gene has CDR1 SGDLS and CDR2 YYNGEE. DNA of the CDR3: TGTGCCAGCAGCGTAGTTGGACTCAACACCGGGGAGCTGTTTTTT. Translated: CASSVVGLNTGELFF.

The chain links TRBV28 to TRBJ2-3; TRBD1 is a possible D gene (6 bases). Germline V CDR1 and CDR2: MDHEN, SYDVKM. The CDR3 length is 14 residues. The V end was cut by 3 bases, the J end by 4 bases, with 11 bases between. The CDR3 nucleotides read TGTGCCAGCAGTTTCCCAGGGGCCCCAGATACGCAGTATTTT. It specifies CASSFPGAPDTQYF.

CDR3 coding DNA: TGTGCCAGCAGCCTGGGGCCCGCTCGCGAGCAGTTCTTC. It codes for CASSLGPAREQFF. V gene TRBV7-3 combines with J gene TRBJ2-1, with a weak D call TRBD1 (5 bases). From germline, CDR1 is SGHTA and CDR2 FQGTGA. Trimming cost V 5 bases and J 10 bases, with 15 bases left between them. CDR3 length: 13 amino acids. The full variable domain, its missing parts supplied by reference TRBV7-3 and TRBJ2-1, is GAGVSQTPSNKVTEKGKYVELRCDPISGHTALYWYRQSLGQGPEFLIYFQGTGAADDSGLPNDRFFAVRPEGSVSTLKIQRTERGDSAVYLCASSLGPAREQFFGPGTRLTVL.

This clone was seen a single time. This sequence joins TRBV27 and TRBJ2-1; the D gene is possibly TRBD2 (5 bases). The germline gives CDR1 MNHEY, CDR2 SMNVEV (reference sequence). CDR3 length equals 14 residues. Trimming pared 3 bases from V and 3 bases from J, leaving 9 bases between. The CDR3 reads CASSFSGVYNEQFF. The CDR3 nucleotides read TGTGCCAGCAGTTTTTCCGGGGTCTACAATGAGCAGTTCTTC.